Listed below are T cell receptor beta chains from one sample, sequenced in a study of blood T cell repertoires in COVID-19. TCRdb's table, derived via immunoSEQ multiplex PCR, lists solely in-frame clones and lacks some. The table lists 300,000 to 350,000 clones, 70% to 90% of them singletons. Sequencing input: PBMCs or T cells enriched from blood (not recorded which). Receptor source: a man aged 25-45 years who had recovered from COVID-19. CDR3s include the opening cysteine and the closing phenylalanine or tryptophan. D genes are given only for firm matches. Clone size appears in some rows only: once, few, many, or a class for an expanded clone.

d_call,v_call,clone_size,j_call,cdr3_length,cdr3_nt,cdr3_aa
TRBD1,TRBV9,.,TRBJ1-2,15,TGTGCCAGCAGCGCCCATGCCCAGGGGGGATATGGCTACACCTTC,CASSAHAQGGYGYTF
TRBD1,TRBV27,.,TRBJ1-6,13,TGTGCCAGCAGTTACAGGGGGGATTCACCCCTCCACTTT,CASSYRGDSPLHF
.,TRBV11-1,.,TRBJ1-2,16,TGTGCCAGCAGCTTAGAGGGCGGGCCACCAATGTATGGCTACACCTTC,CASSLEGGPPMYGYTF
.,TRBV2,.,TRBJ1-2,11,TGTGCCAGCAGCCCGAGGTATGGCTACACCTTC,CASSPRYGYTF
TRBD2,TRBV4-1,.,TRBJ2-5,16,TGCGCCAGCAGCCAAGCAATGACGGCGGGAGGAGAGACCCAGTACTTC,CASSQAMTAGGETQYF
.,TRBV6-1,.,TRBJ1-1,13,TGTGCCAGCAGTGAATCCCAGAACACTGAAGCTTTCTTT,CASSESQNTEAFF
.,TRBV27,once,TRBJ2-7,16,TGTGCCAGCAGTTCCCTAGAGAGTAGCGCCGGCTTTGAGCAGTACTTC,CASSSLESSAGFEQYF
TRBD1,TRBV9,.,TRBJ2-3,17,TGTGCCAGCAGCGTCCTCTTCGGGGACAGCCCCACAGATACGCAGTATTTT,CASSVLFGDSPTDTQYF
TRBD2,TRBV7-9,.,TRBJ2-7,16,TGTGCCAGCAGCTTAGTAGAGACTAGCGGGGTCAACGAGCAGTACTTC,CASSLVETSGVNEQYF
TRBD1,TRBV9,.,TRBJ2-3,13,TGTGCCAGCAGCGGACAGGGTTCAGATACGCAGTATTTT,CASSGQGSDTQYF
.,TRBV25-1,.,TRBJ2-7,14,TGTGCCAGCAGTGATGACAGGAAAGTCTACGAGCAGTACTTC,CASSDDRKVYEQYF
TRBD1,TRBV7-3,once,TRBJ2-1,16,TGTGCCAGCAGCTTAACGCCCGAGGGGGCGGTCAATGAGCAGTTCTTC,CASSLTPEGAVNEQFF
TRBD1,TRBV6-5,.,TRBJ2-4,13,TGTGCCAGCAGGGAGACAGGGAAAAACATTCAGTACTTC,CASRETGKNIQYF
.,TRBV9,.,TRBJ1-1,13,TGTGCCAGCAGCGCCGCTCGGGGGACTGAAGCTTTCTTT,CASSAARGTEAFF
.,TRBV11-2,.,TRBJ2-7,15,TGTGCCAGCAGCGAGAGGCAGTCACGGGTCGACGAGCAGTACTTC,CASSERQSRVDEQYF
TRBD1,TRBV19,.,TRBJ1-4,12,TGTGCCAGTAAGACAGGGAATAGGGAACTGTTTTTT,CASKTGNRELFF
.,TRBV6-2/TRBV6-3,.,TRBJ2-2,15,TGTGCCAGCAGTCGCCCTAGGGGGTTGGCCGGGGAGCTGTTTTTT,CASSRPRGLAGELFF
.,TRBV7-2,.,TRBJ1-6,18,TGTGCCAGCAGCTTTAGGGGGAACCCGAGGTCCTATAATTCACCCCTCCACTTT,CASSFRGNPRSYNSPLHF
TRBD1,TRBV10-3,.,TRBJ1-2,15,TGTGCCATCAGTAAGACAGGGCCCGCTAACTATGGCTACACCTTC,CAISKTGPANYGYTF
TRBD2,TRBV6-4,.,TRBJ2-5,16,TGTGCCAGCAGTGAATCTAGCGGGGGGGCCGTGGAGACCCAGTACTTC,CASSESSGGAVETQYF
TRBD1,TRBV10-1,.,TRBJ2-3,20,TGCGCCAGCAGTACCGGTGGGTTCTTGTCGGGACAGGGGATCTCGGATACGCAGTATTTT,CASSTGGFLSGQGISDTQYF
.,TRBV5-4,.,TRBJ2-3,15,TGTGCCAGCAGCGGGGCAGGAGGGGTCACAGATACGCAGTATTTT,CASSGAGGVTDTQYF
.,TRBV18,.,TRBJ2-3,16,TGTGCCAGCTCACCTTTTGGGGGGGGCGAAGCAGATACGCAGTATTTT,CASSPFGGGEADTQYF
.,TRBV30,.,TRBJ1-6,13,TGTGCCTGGGGCACACCTCTTAATTCACCCCTCCACTTT,CAWGTPLNSPLHF
.,TRBV5-6,few,TRBJ2-7,11,TGTGCCAGCAGCTCCTTCTACGAGCAGTACTTC,CASSSFYEQYF
TRBD1,TRBV6-5,few,TRBJ1-2,14,TGTGCCAGCAGTTACCTCCAAGGGACAGGTGGCTACACCTTC,CASSYLQGTGGYTF
TRBD2,TRBV13,.,TRBJ2-5,16,TGTGCCAGCAGCTTAGGGCTAGCGGGGGGGCCAGAGACCCAGTACTTC,CASSLGLAGGPETQYF
TRBD1,TRBV11-2,.,TRBJ2-1,11,TGTGCCAGCAGCTCCGGACAGGGGCGCTTCTTC,CASSSGQGRFF
TRBD1,TRBV6-5,.,TRBJ2-2,16,TGTGCCAGCAGTTTCCGCCAGGGGGTCTTTACCGGGGAGCTGTTTTTT,CASSFRQGVFTGELFF
TRBD1,TRBV19,.,TRBJ1-2,17,TGTGCCAGTAGCAAGGGACGGATGGACAGGGTGAGCTATGGCTACACCTTC,CASSKGRMDRVSYGYTF
TRBD1,TRBV30,.,TRBJ2-7,14,TGTGCCTGGAGGATTACAGGGGGAGGAGGAGAGCAGTACTTC,CAWRITGGGGEQYF
.,TRBV4-1,.,TRBJ1-2,14,TGCGCCAGCAGCCAAGATACTGCTACCTATGGCTACACCTTC,CASSQDTATYGYTF
TRBD1,TRBV7-6,.,TRBJ2-2,15,TGTGCCAGCAGCAGAGCGAGACAGGGGACCGGGGAGCTGTTTTTT,CASSRARQGTGELFF
TRBD1,TRBV3-1/TRBV3-2,.,TRBJ1-3,16,TGTGCCAGCAGCGCAGGACAGGCCGGCTCTGGAAACACCATATATTTT,CASSAGQAGSGNTIYF
TRBD1,TRBV5-1,.,TRBJ1-3,14,TGCGCCAGCAGCTTGGCGGGACAGGGAAACACCATATATTTT,CASSLAGQGNTIYF
.,TRBV18,.,TRBJ2-7,14,TGTGCCAGCTCACGCTCACAGAATTCCTACGAGCAGTACTTC,CASSRSQNSYEQYF
TRBD1,TRBV30,.,TRBJ1-6,13,TGTGCCCTCGCCGGGACAGGGGAATCACCCCTCCACTTT,CALAGTGESPLHF
.,TRBV25-1,.,TRBJ1-2,14,TGTGCCAGCAGTCTAGAGGGTAATCTAGAGGGCTACACCTTC,CASSLEGNLEGYTF
.,TRBV5-8,.,TRBJ2-7,15,TGTGCCAGCAGCTTGGAAACAGGGAGTGCCTACGAGCAGTACTTC,CASSLETGSAYEQYF
.,TRBV9,.,TRBJ1-3,14,TGTGCCAGCGGTAATCAGGGTGCTGGAAACACCATATATTTT,CASGNQGAGNTIYF
.,TRBV2,.,TRBJ1-5,14,TGTGCCAGCAGTGGCGACAGTAGCAATCAGCCCCAGCATTTT,CASSGDSSNQPQHF
TRBD1,TRBV6-5,.,TRBJ1-5,16,TGTGCCAGCAGTTTAGGGACAGGAGGTATTAATCAGCCCCAGCATTTT,CASSLGTGGINQPQHF
.,TRBV6-1,.,TRBJ1-5,17,TGTGCCAGCAGTGAAGCCCCACGACAGGTCCTAGGTCAGCCCCAGCATTTT,CASSEAPRQVLGQPQHF
.,TRBV4-1,.,TRBJ2-2,14,TGCGCCAGCAGCCCGCCAACGCTTAGCGGGGAGCTGTTTTTT,CASSPPTLSGELFF
.,TRBV30,.,TRBJ1-1,14,TGTGCCTGGAAGACATCTTCCATGAACACTGAAGCTTTCTTT,CAWKTSSMNTEAFF
.,TRBV7-7,.,TRBJ1-6,16,TGTGCTAGCAGCTTAGCAAGACAGCGGGCGAATTCACCCCTCCACTTT,CASSLARQRANSPLHF
TRBD2,TRBV7-3,.,TRBJ2-3,16,TGTGCCAGCAGCCTCGGCCCACGGACTAGCCCAGATACGCAGTATTTT,CASSLGPRTSPDTQYF
TRBD1,TRBV7-9,.,TRBJ1-1,15,TGTGCCAGCAGCCCAGACAGGGGATTGAACACTGAAGCTTTCTTT,CASSPDRGLNTEAFF
.,TRBV28,.,TRBJ1-1,16,TGTGCCAGCAGTTTGGTATACCCCGAGATGAACACTGAAGCTTTCTTT,CASSLVYPEMNTEAFF
.,TRBV10-3,once,TRBJ2-5,19,TGTGCCACCAGACGGGGCGCCCGGGCGGGTTTCGGGGGCCAAGAGACCCAGTACTTC,CATRRGARAGFGGQETQYF
.,TRBV4-3,.,TRBJ2-1,17,TGCGCCAGCAGCCAAGACCCCGGCAGGGGGGCCTACAATGAGCAGTTCTTC,CASSQDPGRGAYNEQFF
TRBD1,TRBV19,.,TRBJ1-1,15,TGTGCCAGTAGTATGGACAGGGCCAGAAACACTGAAGCTTTCTTT,CASSMDRARNTEAFF
.,TRBV15,.,TRBJ1-2,14,TGTGCCACCAGCAGGGGACTTTCCACCTATGGCTACACCTTC,CATSRGLSTYGYTF